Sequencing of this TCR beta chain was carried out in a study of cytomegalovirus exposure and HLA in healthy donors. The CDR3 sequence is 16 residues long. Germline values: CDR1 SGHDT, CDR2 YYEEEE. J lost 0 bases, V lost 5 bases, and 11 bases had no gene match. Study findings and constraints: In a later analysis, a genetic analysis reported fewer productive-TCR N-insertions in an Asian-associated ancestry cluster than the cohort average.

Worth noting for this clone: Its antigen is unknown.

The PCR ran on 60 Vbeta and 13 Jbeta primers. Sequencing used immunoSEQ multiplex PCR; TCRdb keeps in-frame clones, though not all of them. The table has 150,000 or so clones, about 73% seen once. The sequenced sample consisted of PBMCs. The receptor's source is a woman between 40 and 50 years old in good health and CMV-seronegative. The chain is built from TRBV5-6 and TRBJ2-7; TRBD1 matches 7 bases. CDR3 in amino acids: CASRGGQLSPSYEQYF. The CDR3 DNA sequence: TGTGCCAGCAGAGGGGGACAGCTATCCCCCTCCTACGAGCAGTACTTC.